Following are 30 T cell receptor beta chains from one sample sequenced in a study of T cells in localized non-small cell lung cancer. TCRdb's copy holds only in-frame clones and misses some; the assay was immunoSEQ multiplex PCR. Here the sample spans about 52,000 clones, more than 85% being singletons. The specimen was PBMCs, collected before any cancer treatment. The receptors were gathered from a female donor with stage II lung adenocarcinoma.

This chain connects TRBV29-1 to TRBJ2-5; 8 positions match TRBD1. After removal of 4 bases from V and 3 bases from J, the junction contained 7 bases not matched to a gene. This CDR3 has 14 amino acids. Germline CDR1 reads SQVTM; CDR2 reads ANQGSEA. The CDR3 DNA is TGCAGCGTTGCCCTCAGGGGGCGGAAAGAGACCCAGTACTTC. Translating gives CSVALRGRKETQYF.

The chain links TRBV6-6 to TRBJ2-2; a weak D match, TRBD1 (5 bases). There are 16 residues in the CDR3. The germline V gene encodes CDR1 MNHNY and CDR2 SVGAGI (reference sequence). V was shortened by 0 bases and J by 0 bases, with 8 bases between the two germline ends. CDR3 in DNA: TGTGCCAGCAGTTACTCACACAGGTCGAACACCGGGGAGCTGTTTTTT. Amino acid sequence: CASSYSHRSNTGELFF.

The J gene is TRBJ1-1, the V gene TRBV5-4; no firm D call. Germline assignment: CDR1 SGHNT and CDR2 YYREEE (reference sequence). V gave up 4 bases and J gave up 11 bases, with 15 bases separating them. The CDR3 spans 12 residues. This chain's CDR3 is CASSGTGTRAFF. The CDR3 nucleotides are TGTGCCAGCAGCGGTACTGGAACTAGGGCTTTCTTT.

The V call is TRBV27, the J call TRBJ1-4; D is ambiguous. Trimming took off 7 bases at V and 6 bases at J, with 18 bases between the two ends. Looked up from germline, CDR1 is MNHEY and CDR2 is SMNVEV (reference sequence). CDR3 length equals 15 residues. The CDR3 reads CASKLVGLKDEKLFF. In DNA, the CDR3 is TGTGCCAGCAAGTTGGTTGGGCTTAAGGATGAAAAACTGTTTTTT.

The chain recombines TRBV18 with TRBJ1-2; D is unclear. The germline V gene has CDR1 KGHSH and CDR2 LQKENI. This CDR3 contains 12 residues. The V gene lost 6 bases and the J gene lost 3 bases, with 8 bases spanning the gap. The CDR3 spells CASSDQDYGYTF. The CDR3 bases are TGTGCCAGCTCCGATCAGGACTATGGCTACACCTTC.

Written as DNA, the CDR3 is TGTGCCACCCAAGCAGGGGCGTCTGGTGAAAAACTGTTTTTT. It yields the protein CATQAGASGEKLFF. The V and J genes are TRBV19 and TRBJ1-4; a possible D gene is TRBD1 (6 bases). Trimming cost V 10 bases and J 7 bases, with 19 bases left between them. This CDR3 is built from 14 residues. Germline V gives CDR1 LNHDA, CDR2 SQIVND (reference sequence).

A single count supports this clone. The V gene is TRBV30, the J gene TRBJ1-2, with 11 bases aligning to TRBD1. Germline V CDR1 and CDR2: GTSNPN, SVGIG (reference sequence). V lost 8 bases to trimming and J lost 5 bases; unmatched junction nucleotides: 7. The CDR3 is made up of 13 amino acids. CDR3 nucleotide sequence: TGTGCCGGGCCCGGGACAGGGGGATATGGCTACACCTTC. This codes for CAGPGTGGYGYTF.

The V gene is TRBV5-6, the J gene TRBJ1-1; D gene uncertain. There are 14 residues in the CDR3. Trimming cost V 0 bases and J 1 base, with 7 bases left between them. Germline CDR1 reads SGHDT; CDR2 reads YYEEEE. Here the CDR3 DNA reads TGTGCCAGCAGCTTGGCTGTTTGGAACACTGAAGCTTTCTTT. Translating gives CASSLAVWNTEAFF.

The chain employs TRBV7-9 and TRBJ1-1, with TRBD1 matching 7 bases. This CDR3 is built from 14 residues. Germline lookup yields CDR1 SEHNR and CDR2 FQNEAQ (reference sequence). The J segment lost 4 bases and the V segment lost 5 bases, leaving 7 bases of the junction unmatched. CDR3 DNA sequence: TGTGCCAGCAGCCGACAGGGTCTGGGCACTGAAGCTTTCTTT. It specifies CASSRQGLGTEAFF. The full variable domain, completed using reference TRBV7-9 and TRBJ1-1, is DTGVSQNPRHKITKRGQNVTFRCDPISEHNRLYWYRQTLGQGPEFLTYFQNEAQLEKSRLLSDRFSAERPKGSFSTLEIQRTEQGDSAMYLCASSRQGLGTEAFFGQGTRLTVV.

The chain uses TRBV10-1 and TRBJ2-2; a possible D gene is TRBD1 (6 bases). CDR1 WNHNN and CDR2 SYGVQD come from the germline V gene (reference sequence). The CDR3 spans 14 residues. The V end was cut by 4 bases, the J end by 4 bases, with 10 bases between. The DNA of the CDR3 is TGCGCCAGCAGTGGGGGGCTGAGCACCGGGGAGCTGTTTTTT. Translation gives CASSGGLSTGELFF.

This clone was detected only once. This chain uses TRBV5-1 with TRBJ1-4; D is possibly TRBD1 (5 bases). Germline V gene data show CDR1 as SGHRS and CDR2 as YFSETQ. Trimming cost V 4 bases and J 3 bases, with 13 bases left between them. The CDR3 totals 15 residues. CDR3 in DNA: TGCGCCAGCAGCCCGGTAGGGGTAGCTAATGAAAAACTGTTTTTT. This sequence encodes CASSPVGVANEKLFF.

The V gene is TRBV18, the J gene TRBJ2-3, with D tentatively TRBD1 or TRBD2 (5 bases each). The germline V gene has CDR1 KGHSH and CDR2 LQKENI. This CDR3 is built from 14 residues. V was clipped by 4 bases and J by 3 bases, with 11 bases between them. CDR3 in amino acids: CASSRIWGTDTQYF. The CDR3 bases are TGTGCCAGCTCACGGATCTGGGGGACAGATACGCAGTATTTT.

The V gene is TRBV6-6, the J gene TRBJ1-2; tentative D call: TRBD1 (6 bases). In germline, CDR1 is MNHNY, CDR2 SVGAGI (reference sequence). With 6 bases removed from V and 0 bases from J, the gap between germline ends came to 11 bases. This CDR3 region has 14 residues. The CDR3 DNA sequence: TGTGCCAGCAGCCCCCAGGGGACTAACTATGGCTACACCTTC. Protein product: CASSPQGTNYGYTF.

There are a few counts of this clone. V is TRBV6-5 and J is TRBJ2-7; D ambiguous. The CDR3 runs to 13 residues. V lost 2 bases and J 4 bases, leaving 9 bases between the germline ends. Looked up from germline, CDR1 is MNHEY and CDR2 is SVGAGI. DNA of the CDR3: TGTGCCAGCAGTTACGCCCCGGGTTACGAGCAGTACTTC. Amino acid sequence: CASSYAPGYEQYF.

The chain recombines TRBV5-1 with TRBJ2-3; tentatively, D is TRBD1 or TRBD2 (5 bases each). Germline CDR1 and CDR2: SGHRS and YFSETQ. V was shortened by 4 bases and J by 2 bases, with 14 bases between the two germline ends. The CDR3 is 15 amino acids. The CDR3 DNA reads TGCGCCAGCAGCCGAATGGGACCTGACACAGATACGCAGTATTTT. Amino acids: CASSRMGPDTDTQYF.

The table lists this clone with a count of one. J is TRBJ2-2 and V is TRBV11-2, with 8 nucleotides matching TRBD1. Per the germline V gene, CDR1 is SGHAT and CDR2 is FQNNGV. The V gene end was trimmed by 7 bases and the J gene end by 1 base; junction bases not matched to a gene: 5. The CDR3 covers 15 residues. CDR3 DNA: TGTGCCAGCACCCCCAGGGGGCGGAACACCGGGGAGCTGTTTTTT. Translated: CASTPRGRNTGELFF.

This clone was picked up a small number of times. This sequence joins TRBV5-6 and TRBJ1-2, with a possible D match to TRBD1 (5 bases). Germline V gene data show CDR1 as SGHDT and CDR2 as YYEEEE. The CDR3 length is 14 residues. Trimming left V 3 bases short and J 4 bases short, with 13 bases between. As DNA, the CDR3 is TGTGCCAGCAGCTCGGCAGGGCCGGGCTATGGCTACACCTTC. As protein: CASSSAGPGYGYTF.

This clone has just one count. The chain links TRBV18 to TRBJ1-4; D possibly corresponds to TRBD1 (5 bases). This CDR3 contains 17 residues. Per germline, CDR1 KGHSH and CDR2 LQKENI. V dropped 4 bases and J dropped 7 bases, with 22 bases sitting between them. CDR3 sequence reads: CASSLSSGLQRAEKLFF. CDR3 nucleotide sequence: TGTGCCAGCTCACTATCCTCGGGACTCCAAAGGGCTGAAAAACTGTTTTTT.

The V and J genes are TRBV27 and TRBJ2-1; 7 bases map to TRBD2. The trim removed 4 bases at V and 5 bases at J, leaving 5 bases unmatched. Looked up from germline, CDR1 is MNHEY and CDR2 is SMNVEV (reference sequence). The CDR3 loop spans 14 amino acids. CDR3 loop: CASSYGRGDNEQFF. The CDR3 nucleotides read TGTGCCAGCAGTTATGGCCGGGGGGACAATGAGCAGTTCTTC.

The genes are TRBV5-1 and TRBJ2-5; no reliable D call. Germline V gives CDR1 SGHRS, CDR2 YFSETQ. The CDR3 spans 9 residues. The V gene lost 6 bases and the J gene lost 5 bases, with 2 bases spanning the gap. The CDR3 protein is CASNETQYF. The CDR3 DNA reads as TGCGCCAGCAATGAGACCCAGTACTTC.

The chain employs TRBV4-1 and TRBJ2-3, with 8 positions matching TRBD2. Trimming took 5 bases from V and 4 from J; bases not matched to a gene: 5. Germline-derived CDR1 and CDR2 are MGHRA and YSYEKL. The CDR3 spans 14 residues. CDR3 DNA: TGCGCCAGCAGCTACGCGGGGGGCCCAGATACGCAGTATTTT. This translates into CASSYAGGPDTQYF.

The chain couples TRBV28 to TRBJ2-7; 9 bases fit TRBD2. V lost 3 bases to trimming and J lost 4 bases; unmatched junction nucleotides: 7. The germline gives CDR1 MDHEN, CDR2 SYDVKM. This CDR3 has 15 amino acids. DNA for the CDR3: TGTGCCAGCAGTTTCCTCCGAGGACTAGCGTACGAGCAGTACTTC. Translation: CASSFLRGLAYEQYF.

The V gene is TRBV7-9, the J gene TRBJ2-7; perhaps TRBD2 as D (7 bases). The germline CDR1 and CDR2 sequences are SEHNR and FQNEAQ (reference sequence). V was clipped by 1 base and J by 2 bases, with 12 bases between them. The CDR3 sequence is 15 residues long. Written as DNA, the CDR3 is TGTGCCAGCAGCTTAGAAGAGGGGGGGACCTACGAGCAGTACTTC. Its translation is CASSLEEGGTYEQYF. The full variable domain, rest sourced from reference TRBV7-9 and TRBJ2-7, is DTGVSQNPRHKITKRGQNVTFRCDPISEHNRLYWYRQTLGQGPEFLTYFQNEAQLEKSRLLSDRFSAERPKGSFSTLEIQRTEQGDSAMYLCASSLEEGGTYEQYFGPGTRLTVT.

This chain uses TRBV19 with TRBJ2-7, with no clear D. Germline V gene data show CDR1 as LNHDA and CDR2 as SQIVND (reference sequence). The CDR3 is made up of 10 amino acids. The V gene lost 9 bases and the J gene lost 3 bases, with 6 bases spanning the gap. In DNA, the CDR3 is TGTGCCAGGGACGGCTACGAGCAGTACTTC. Its protein product is CARDGYEQYF.

The chain joins TRBV9 to TRBJ2-2; 13 nucleotides align to TRBD2. This CDR3 has 16 amino acids. Trimming removed 2 bases from V and 4 bases from J; junction bases left unmatched: 2. Germline CDR1 SGDLS, CDR2 YYNGEE. DNA of the CDR3: TGTGCCAGCAGCGTGGGACTAGCGGGGTTCACCGGGGAGCTGTTTTTT. Its protein product is CASSVGLAGFTGELFF.

This clone was observed a single time. This chain joins TRBV27 and TRBJ1-2, with a weak D call TRBD1 (6 bases). This CDR3 has 15 residues. CDR1 and CDR2 from the germline V gene are MNHEY and SMNVEV (reference sequence). Trimming removed 5 bases from V and 7 bases from J, with 20 bases in between. CDR3 region: CASSIVSTGSAGYTF. CDR3 nucleotide sequence: TGTGCCAGCAGTATCGTTTCTACAGGGAGTGCTGGCTACACCTTC.

This rearrangement joins TRBV2 to TRBJ2-1, with D perhaps matching TRBD1 or TRBD2 (5 bases each). Germline lookup yields CDR1 SNHLY and CDR2 FYNNEI. The CDR3 is 17 residues long. V was clipped by 4 bases and J by 4 bases, with 20 bases between them. For the CDR3, the DNA is TGTGCCAGCAGTGGGTCAACCGGGACCGCTGTATACAATGAGCAGTTCTTC. This codes for CASSGSTGTAVYNEQFF.

The V and J genes are TRBV6-1 and TRBJ1-2; D possibly corresponds to TRBD1 (6 bases). The germline V gene encodes CDR1 MNHNS and CDR2 SASEGT. The CDR3 length is 18 residues. Trimming cost V 0 bases and J 2 bases, with 19 bases left between them. The CDR3 sequence: CASSEAHPRGRGNYGYTF. DNA of the CDR3: TGTGCCAGCAGTGAAGCGCATCCCCGAGGCAGGGGAAACTATGGCTACACCTTC.

The rearrangement links TRBV5-6 to TRBJ2-1; no clear D. This CDR3 region has 15 residues. Trimming left V 0 bases short and J 0 bases short, with 7 bases between. Germline lookup yields CDR1 SGHDT and CDR2 YYEEEE. This CDR3 reads CASSLGPNSYNEQFF. In DNA form, the CDR3 reads TGTGCCAGCAGCTTGGGGCCTAACTCCTACAATGAGCAGTTCTTC.

The sample holds one count of this clone. The chain links TRBV7-2 to TRBJ1-2; TRBD1 is a possible D gene (5 bases). Germline V lookup: CDR1 SGHTA, CDR2 FQGNSA. With 5 bases removed from V and 7 bases from J, the gap between germline ends came to 14 bases. The CDR3 has 13 amino acids. For the CDR3, the DNA is TGTGCCAGCAGCCAAGACAGCAATACTGGCTACACCTTC. Amino acids: CASSQDSNTGYTF. The full variable domain, rest sourced from reference TRBV7-2 and TRBJ1-2, is GAGVSQSPSNKVTEKGKDVELRCDPISGHTALYWYRQSLGQGLEFLIYFQGNSAPDKSGLPSDRFSAERTGGSVSTLTIQRTQQEDSAVYLCASSQDSNTGYTFGSGTRLTVV.